Shown below are 5 T cell receptor beta chains from a single sample sequenced in a study of shared clonotypes between healthy human individuals. Libraries were prepared by immunoSEQ multiplex PCR; TCRdb keeps only in-frame clonotypes and omits some of them. The table shows around 1.1 million clones, with 70% to 80% occurring only once. Sequencing used memory CD4+ T cells from PBMCs. The subset: CD45RA-negative fraction. These receptor sequences come from a man aged 18 to 30 in good health. Some clones in this sample may be carry-over from other donors' samples.

This clone was counted between two and nine times. Other DNA sequences in the same sample also yield this CDR3. The chain has TRBV28 and TRBJ1-4; D may be TRBD1 (6 bases). The V gene's germline CDR1 is MDHEN and CDR2 SYDVKM. Between the trimmed V and J ends, which lost 1 base and 5 bases, there was a span of 8 bases. This CDR3 region has 14 residues. CDR3 loop: CASSLLGANEKLFF. The CDR3 bases are TGTGCCAGCAGTTTATTGGGGGCGAATGAAAAACTGTTTTTT.

The gene calls are TRBV27 and TRBJ2-1; 9 bases align to TRBD1. With V trimmed by 11 bases and J by 3 bases, 11 bases remained unmatched. The CDR3 totals 15 residues. Germline V gene lookup returns CDR1 MNHEY and CDR2 SMNVEV (reference sequence). The CDR3 DNA is TGTGCCGGGCAACGACAGGGGGTGATCTACAATGAGCAGTTCTTC. Its protein product is CAGQRQGVIYNEQFF.

This chain uses TRBV28 with TRBJ1-1; perhaps TRBD1 as D (5 bases). Germline values: CDR1 MDHEN, CDR2 SYDVKM. V shed 6 bases and J shed 2 bases, with 13 bases lying between them. The CDR3 has 14 residues. Written as DNA, the CDR3 is TGTGCCAGCAGCAGACCGACAGTTAACACTGAAGCTTTCTTT. Its protein product is CASSRPTVNTEAFF.

The genes are TRBV7-8 and TRBJ2-5; unclear D gene. Trimming cost V 2 bases and J 5 bases, with 9 bases left between them. The CDR3 runs to 13 residues. CDR1 SGHVS and CDR2 FQNEAQ come from the germline V gene. The CDR3 nucleotides are TGTGCCAGCAGCTTATTTATGTCCGAGACCCAGTACTTC. Translating gives CASSLFMSETQYF. Filled out from reference TRBV7-8 and TRBJ2-5, the complete variable domain reads GAGVSQSPRYKVAKRGQDVALRCDPISGHVSLFWYQQALGQGPEFLTYFQNEAQLDKSGLPSDRFFAERPEGSVSTLKIQRTQQEDSAVYLCASSLFMSETQYFGPGTRLLVL.

The J gene is TRBJ2-7, the V gene TRBV11-2; D gene uncertain. The V and J ends lost 5 bases and 5 bases respectively, with 7 bases between them. CDR3 length: 11 amino acids. CDR1 is SGHAT and CDR2 is FQNNGV in the germline V gene. The CDR3 DNA reads TGTGCCAGCAGCCGGAACCACGAGCAGTACTTC. It encodes CASSRNHEQYF.